Below are 8 T cell receptor beta chains sequenced from a single sample in a study of OX40 agonist ivuxolimab in advanced cancers. The library was obtained by the immunoSEQ multiplex PCR assay. TCRdb took over this immuneACCESS table, retaining in-frame rearrangements with V and J assigned. Such tables are incomplete; in checked studies, under half of the missing clones stem from an unresolved V gene, and the remainder is unexplained. This sample has more than 90,000 clones in its table, and about four fifths of those were observed once. The ten top clones hold roughly 5.5% of the sample. The specimen was CD4+ or CD8+ T cells sorted from blood, collected in a trial of the OX40 agonist ivuxolimab. The receptors were sampled from an adult with an advanced solid tumor such as melanoma, head and neck, liver or kidney cancer.

In DNA, the CDR3 is TGTGCCAGTAGTGAACGGGGGTATGGCTACACCTTC. Its translation: CASSERGYGYTF. This chain connects TRBV19 to TRBJ1-2; a possible D gene is TRBD1 (5 bases). The CDR3 covers 12 residues. The germline V gene has CDR1 LNHDA and CDR2 SQIVND (reference sequence). The ends were cut back, 5 bases at V and 5 bases at J, with 9 bases in the middle.

The V call is TRBV2, the J call TRBJ2-7; the D call may be TRBD1 or TRBD2 (6 bases each). CDR1 is SNHLY, CDR2 FYNNEI, per germline. Trimming removed 5 bases from V and 6 bases from J, with 11 bases in between. The CDR3 contains 12 residues. The CDR3 here is CASSQQGLEQYF. For the CDR3, the DNA is TGTGCCAGCAGTCAACAGGGACTCGAGCAGTACTTC. The whole variable domain, remainder taken from reference TRBV2 and TRBJ2-7, is EPEVTQTPSHQVTQMGQEVILRCVPISNHLYFYWYRQILGQKVEFLVSFYNNEISEKSEIFDDQFSVERPDGSNFTLKIRSTKLEDSAMYFCASSQQGLEQYFGPGTRLTVT.

The chain has TRBV4-1 and TRBJ2-5; no clear D. From germline, CDR1 is MGHRA and CDR2 YSYEKL. Trimming cost V 1 base and J 2 bases, with 11 bases left between them. The CDR3 runs 15 residues. The CDR3 DNA follows: TGCGCCAGCAGCCAAGTATCAGACCGTCAAGAGACCCAGTACTTC. Protein sequence: CASSQVSDRQETQYF.

The count of this clone is one. The rearrangement links TRBV28 to TRBJ1-3, with D hard to call. Germline assignment: CDR1 MDHEN and CDR2 SYDVKM. This CDR3 spans 14 amino acids. V dropped 5 bases and J dropped 1 base, with 9 bases sitting between them. The CDR3 region is CASSRALSGNTIYF. In nucleotides, the CDR3 is TGTGCCAGCAGTCGAGCCCTTTCTGGAAACACCATATATTTT.

The CDR3 loop is CASSLTSGEETQYF. For the CDR3, the DNA is TGTGCCAGCAGCCTTACTAGCGGAGAAGAGACCCAGTACTTC. The V gene is TRBV7-9, the J gene TRBJ2-5, with 8 bases lining up with TRBD2. This CDR3 contains 14 residues. In germline, CDR1 is SEHNR, CDR2 FQNEAQ (reference sequence). V shed 5 bases and J 3 bases; nucleotides not matched to a gene: 5.

J is TRBJ1-1 and V is TRBV19; TRBD1 might be the D (5 bases). The V end was cut by 3 bases, the J end by 5 bases, with 10 bases between. Per germline, CDR1 LNHDA and CDR2 SQIVND (reference sequence). This CDR3 is 13 amino acids long. CDR3 bases: TGTGCCAGTAGTATCTCCTCAGGGACTGAAGCTTTCTTT. The encoded protein is CASSISSGTEAFF.

The rearrangement uses TRBV2 and TRBJ1-2, with 8 bases that match TRBD1. Germline CDR1 SNHLY, CDR2 FYNNEI. The V and J ends lost 9 bases and 3 bases, in that order; junction bases with no gene match: 6. The CDR3 consists of 13 residues. The CDR3 nucleotides read TGTGCCAGTGACAGGGGTTTGGACTATGGCTACACCTTC. It is translated as CASDRGLDYGYTF.

The J gene is TRBJ2-1, the V gene TRBV7-8; 14 nucleotides match TRBD2. Germline V gives CDR1 SGHVS, CDR2 FQNEAQ. The CDR3 extends over 15 amino acids. V was pared by 8 bases and J by 2 bases, with 2 bases of the junction left unmatched. The CDR3 DNA reads as TGTGCCAGCCGACTAGCGGGAGGGGCCTACAATGAGCAGTTCTTC. It codes for CASRLAGGAYNEQFF.